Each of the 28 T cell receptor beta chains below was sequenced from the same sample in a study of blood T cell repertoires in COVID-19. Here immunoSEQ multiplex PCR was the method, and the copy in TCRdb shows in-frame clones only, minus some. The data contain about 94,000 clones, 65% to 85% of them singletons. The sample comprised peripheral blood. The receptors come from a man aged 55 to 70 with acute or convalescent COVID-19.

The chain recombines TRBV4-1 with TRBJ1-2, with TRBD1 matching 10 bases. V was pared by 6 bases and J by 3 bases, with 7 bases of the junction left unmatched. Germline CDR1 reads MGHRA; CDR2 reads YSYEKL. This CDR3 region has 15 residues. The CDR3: CASRPLGQGDYGYTF. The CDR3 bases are TGCGCCAGCAGACCCCTCGGACAGGGGGACTATGGCTACACCTTC.

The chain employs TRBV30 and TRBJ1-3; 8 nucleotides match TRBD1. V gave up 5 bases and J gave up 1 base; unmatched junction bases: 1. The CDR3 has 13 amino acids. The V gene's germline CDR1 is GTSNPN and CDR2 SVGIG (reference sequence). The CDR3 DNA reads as TGTGCCTGGGACAGGGGATCTGGAAACACCATATATTTT. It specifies CAWDRGSGNTIYF. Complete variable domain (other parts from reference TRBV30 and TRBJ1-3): SQTIHQWPATLVQPVGSPLSLECTVEGTSNPNLYWYRQAAGRGLQLLFYSVGIGQISSEVPQNLSASRPQDRQFILSSKKLLLSDSGFYLCAWDRGSGNTIYFGEGSWLTVV.

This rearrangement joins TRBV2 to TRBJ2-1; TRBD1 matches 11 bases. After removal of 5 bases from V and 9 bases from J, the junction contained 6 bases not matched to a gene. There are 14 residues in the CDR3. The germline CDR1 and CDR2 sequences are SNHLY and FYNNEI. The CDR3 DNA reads TGTGCCAGCAGTCAAAGGACAGGGGGCTCTGAGCAGTTCTTC. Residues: CASSQRTGGSEQFF.

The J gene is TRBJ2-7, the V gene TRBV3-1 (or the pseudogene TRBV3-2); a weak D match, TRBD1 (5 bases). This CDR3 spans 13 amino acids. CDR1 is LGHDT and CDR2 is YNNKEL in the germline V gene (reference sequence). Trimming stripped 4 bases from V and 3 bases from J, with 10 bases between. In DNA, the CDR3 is TGTGCCAGCAGCCGGGGAAGGGGCTACGAGCAGTACTTC. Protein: CASSRGRGYEQYF.

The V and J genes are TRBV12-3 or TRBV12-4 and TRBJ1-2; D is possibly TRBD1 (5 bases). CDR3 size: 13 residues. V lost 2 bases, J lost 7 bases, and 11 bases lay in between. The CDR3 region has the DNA TGTGCCAGCAGTTTATCGACAGCCTTTGGCTACACCTTC. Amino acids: CASSLSTAFGYTF.

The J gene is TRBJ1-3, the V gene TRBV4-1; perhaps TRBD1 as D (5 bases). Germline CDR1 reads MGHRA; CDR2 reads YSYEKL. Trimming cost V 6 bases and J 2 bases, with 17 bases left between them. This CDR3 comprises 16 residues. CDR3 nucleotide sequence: TGCGCCAGCAGTATCTCGGGTGGGGGGGCTGGAAACACCATATATTTT. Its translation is CASSISGGGAGNTIYF.

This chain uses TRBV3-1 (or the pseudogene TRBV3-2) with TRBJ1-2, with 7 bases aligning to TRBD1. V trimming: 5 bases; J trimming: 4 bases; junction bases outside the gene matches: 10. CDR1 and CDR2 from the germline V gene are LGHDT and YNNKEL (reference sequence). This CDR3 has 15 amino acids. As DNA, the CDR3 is TGTGCCAGCAGCTTATCTGATGGACAGGCCTATGGCTACACCTTC. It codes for CASSLSDGQAYGYTF.

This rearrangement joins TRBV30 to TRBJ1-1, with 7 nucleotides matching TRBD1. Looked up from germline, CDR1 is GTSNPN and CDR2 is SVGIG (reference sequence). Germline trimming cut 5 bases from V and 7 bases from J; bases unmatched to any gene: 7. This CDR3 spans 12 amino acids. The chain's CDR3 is CAWGIQGNEAFF. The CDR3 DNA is TGTGCCTGGGGGATACAGGGGAATGAAGCTTTCTTT.

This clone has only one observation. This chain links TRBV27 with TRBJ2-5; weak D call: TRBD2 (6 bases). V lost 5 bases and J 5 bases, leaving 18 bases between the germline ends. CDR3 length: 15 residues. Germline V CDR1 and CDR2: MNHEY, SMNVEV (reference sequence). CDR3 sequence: CASSPIPGAWETQYF. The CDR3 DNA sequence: TGTGCCAGCAGTCCCATACCGGGAGCCTGGGAGACCCAGTACTTC.

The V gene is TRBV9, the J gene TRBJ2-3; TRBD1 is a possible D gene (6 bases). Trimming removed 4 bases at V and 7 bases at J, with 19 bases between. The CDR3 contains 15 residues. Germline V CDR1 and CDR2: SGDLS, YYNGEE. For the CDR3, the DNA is TGTGCCAGCAGCCCGGACAGTTACTCGGGGTATACGCAGTATTTT. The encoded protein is CASSPDSYSGYTQYF.

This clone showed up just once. CDR3 coding DNA: TGTGCCAGTAGCGGAGGGGGCGCCGGTCAGCCCCAGCATTTT. Translation: CASSGGGAGQPQHF. The rearrangement uses TRBV19 and TRBJ1-5; 7 positions agree with TRBD1. The CDR3 loop spans 14 amino acids. Germline-derived CDR1 and CDR2 are LNHDA and SQIVND (reference sequence). V lost 6 bases and J lost 6; bases outside the gene matches: 8.

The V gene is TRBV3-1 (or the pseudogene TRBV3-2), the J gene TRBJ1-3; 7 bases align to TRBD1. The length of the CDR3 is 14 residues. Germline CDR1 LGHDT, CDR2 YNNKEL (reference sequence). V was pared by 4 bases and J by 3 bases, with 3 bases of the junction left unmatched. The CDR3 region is CASSPGTVGNTIYF. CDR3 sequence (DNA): TGTGCCAGCAGCCCGGGGACAGTTGGAAACACCATATATTTT.

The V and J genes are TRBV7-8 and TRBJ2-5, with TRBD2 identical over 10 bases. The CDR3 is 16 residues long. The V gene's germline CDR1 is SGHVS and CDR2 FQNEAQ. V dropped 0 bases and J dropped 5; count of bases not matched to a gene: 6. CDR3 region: CASSLAGSGGAETQYF. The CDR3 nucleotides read TGTGCCAGCAGCTTAGCGGGAAGCGGGGGGGCCGAGACCCAGTACTTC.

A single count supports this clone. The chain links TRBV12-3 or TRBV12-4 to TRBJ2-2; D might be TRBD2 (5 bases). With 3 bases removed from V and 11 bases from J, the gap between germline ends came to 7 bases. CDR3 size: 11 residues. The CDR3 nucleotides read TGTGCCAGCAGTTTGGGAGACGAGCTGTTTTTT. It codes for CASSLGDELFF.

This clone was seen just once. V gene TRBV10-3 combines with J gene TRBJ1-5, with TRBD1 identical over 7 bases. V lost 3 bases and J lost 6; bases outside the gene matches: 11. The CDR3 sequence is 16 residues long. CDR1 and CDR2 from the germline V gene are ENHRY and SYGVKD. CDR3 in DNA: TGTGCCATCAGTGACCCCCGACAGGGCGGAGCTCAGCCCCAGCATTTT. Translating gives CAISDPRQGGAQPQHF.

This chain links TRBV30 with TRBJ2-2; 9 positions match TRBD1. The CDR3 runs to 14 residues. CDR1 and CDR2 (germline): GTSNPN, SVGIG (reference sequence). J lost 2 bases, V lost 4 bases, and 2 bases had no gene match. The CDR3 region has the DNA TGTGCCTGGAAGGGACAGGGAAACACCGGGGAGCTGTTTTTT. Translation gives CAWKGQGNTGELFF.

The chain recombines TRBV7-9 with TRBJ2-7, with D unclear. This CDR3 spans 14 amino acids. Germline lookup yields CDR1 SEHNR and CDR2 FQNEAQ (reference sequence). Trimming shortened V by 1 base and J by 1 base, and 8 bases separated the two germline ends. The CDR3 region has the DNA TGTGCCAGCAGCTTAGTACACCAGTCCTACGAGCAGTACTTC. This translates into CASSLVHQSYEQYF.

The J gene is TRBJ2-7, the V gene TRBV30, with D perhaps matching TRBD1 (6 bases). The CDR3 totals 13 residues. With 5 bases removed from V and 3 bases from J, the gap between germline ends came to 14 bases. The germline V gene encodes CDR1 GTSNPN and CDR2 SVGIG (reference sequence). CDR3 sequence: CAWARQEVYEQYF. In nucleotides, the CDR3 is TGTGCCTGGGCCCGACAGGAGGTCTACGAGCAGTACTTC. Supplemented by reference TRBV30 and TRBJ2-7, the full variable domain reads SQTIHQWPATLVQPVGSPLSLECTVEGTSNPNLYWYRQAAGRGLQLLFYSVGIGQISSEVPQNLSASRPQDRQFILSSKKLLLSDSGFYLCAWARQEVYEQYFGPGTRLTVT.

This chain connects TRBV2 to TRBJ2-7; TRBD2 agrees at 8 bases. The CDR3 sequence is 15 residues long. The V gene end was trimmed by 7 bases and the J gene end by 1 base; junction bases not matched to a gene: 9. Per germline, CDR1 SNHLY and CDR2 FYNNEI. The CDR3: CASIFQRGTSYEQYF. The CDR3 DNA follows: TGTGCCAGCATTTTCCAGCGGGGGACTTCCTACGAGCAGTACTTC.

In nucleotides, the CDR3 is TGTGCCAGCAGGAGTGGTTACAATGAGCAGTTCTTC. Translating it yields CASRSGYNEQFF. The chain has TRBV12-3 or TRBV12-4 and TRBJ2-1; unclear D gene. This CDR3 region has 12 residues. With 6 bases removed from V and 4 bases from J, the gap between germline ends came to 7 bases.

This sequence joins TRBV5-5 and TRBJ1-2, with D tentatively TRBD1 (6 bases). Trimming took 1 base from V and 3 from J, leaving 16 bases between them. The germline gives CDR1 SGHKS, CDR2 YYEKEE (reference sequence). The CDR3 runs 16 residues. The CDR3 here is CASSLMGADVYYGYTF. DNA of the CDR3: TGTGCCAGCAGCTTGATGGGGGCGGACGTCTACTATGGCTACACCTTC.

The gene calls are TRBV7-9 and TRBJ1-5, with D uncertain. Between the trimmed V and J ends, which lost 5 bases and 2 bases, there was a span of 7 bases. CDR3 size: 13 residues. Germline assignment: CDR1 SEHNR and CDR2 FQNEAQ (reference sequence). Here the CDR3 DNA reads TGTGCCAGCAGCCAGGAGGGCAATCAGCCCCAGCATTTT. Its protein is CASSQEGNQPQHF.

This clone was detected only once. The CDR3 DNA reads as TGTGCCAGCAGCGATGGGACACCAGCGGATACCGGGGAGCTGTTTTTT. Translated: CASSDGTPADTGELFF. The chain combines TRBV7-9 with TRBJ2-2, with a possible D match to TRBD1 (6 bases). Per germline, CDR1 SEHNR and CDR2 FQNEAQ (reference sequence). The V end lost 5 bases, the J end lost 5 bases, and 18 bases lay between the germline ends. This CDR3 comprises 16 residues.

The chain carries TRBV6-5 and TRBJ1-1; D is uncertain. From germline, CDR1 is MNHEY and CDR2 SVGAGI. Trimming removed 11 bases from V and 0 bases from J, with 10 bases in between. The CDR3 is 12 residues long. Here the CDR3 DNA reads TGTGCCGCGGGGAATATGAACACTGAAGCTTTCTTT. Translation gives CAAGNMNTEAFF.

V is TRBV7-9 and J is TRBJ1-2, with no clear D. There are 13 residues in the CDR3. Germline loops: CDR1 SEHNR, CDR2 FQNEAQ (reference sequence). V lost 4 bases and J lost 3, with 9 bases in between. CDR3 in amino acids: CASSSAAHYGYTF. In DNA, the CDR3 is TGTGCCAGCAGCTCCGCGGCCCACTATGGCTACACCTTC. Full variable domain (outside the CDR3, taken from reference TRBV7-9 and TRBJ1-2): DTGVSQNPRHKITKRGQNVTFRCDPISEHNRLYWYRQTLGQGPEFLTYFQNEAQLEKSRLLSDRFSAERPKGSFSTLEIQRTEQGDSAMYLCASSSAAHYGYTFGSGTRLTVV.

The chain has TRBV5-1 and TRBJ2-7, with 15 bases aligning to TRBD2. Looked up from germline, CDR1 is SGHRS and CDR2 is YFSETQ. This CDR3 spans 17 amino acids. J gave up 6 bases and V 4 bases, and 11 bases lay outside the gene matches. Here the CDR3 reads CASSPGLAGGAATEQYF. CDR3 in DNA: TGCGCCAGCAGCCCGGGACTAGCGGGGGGCGCCGCCACCGAGCAGTACTTC.

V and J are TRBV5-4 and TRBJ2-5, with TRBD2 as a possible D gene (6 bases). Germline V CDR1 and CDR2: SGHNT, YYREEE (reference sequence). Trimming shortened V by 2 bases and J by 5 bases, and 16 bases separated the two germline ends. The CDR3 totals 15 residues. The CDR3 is CASSLSGLGWETQYF. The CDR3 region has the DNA TGTGCCAGCAGCTTAAGCGGGTTGGGGTGGGAGACCCAGTACTTC. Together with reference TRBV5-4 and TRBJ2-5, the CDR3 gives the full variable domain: ETGVTQSPTHLIKTRGQQVTLRCSSQSGHNTVSWYQQALGQGPQFIFQYYREEENGRGNFPPRFSGLQFPNYSSELNVNALELDDSALYLCASSLSGLGWETQYFGPGTRLLVL.

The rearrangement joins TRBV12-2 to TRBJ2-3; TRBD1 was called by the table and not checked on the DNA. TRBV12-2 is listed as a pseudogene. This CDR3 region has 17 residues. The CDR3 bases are TGTGCAAGTCGCTTAGATACCACAGGGGTGGGCACAGATACGCAGTATTTT. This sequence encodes CASRLDTTGVGTDTQYF.